Described below is a single T cell receptor beta chain sequence and its context. Its target is not known. Only CD45RO-negative cells positively selected for CCR7 counted as naive CD8 cells, so terminally differentiated effector memory CD45RA+ cells were excluded. These data come from a study of shared clonotypes between healthy human individuals. Study context: There were three CD4 naive, three CD4 memory, two CD8 naive and one CD8 memory plates per donor. General study findings and limits: Clonotypes not shared had lower generation probabilities than those common to all four donors.

Germline CDR1 reads MGHRA; CDR2 reads YSYEKL. The CDR3 loop spans 17 amino acids. V gave up 5 bases and J gave up 1 base, with 20 bases separating them. TCRdb's copy holds only in-frame clones and misses some; the assay was immunoSEQ multiplex PCR. This sample has 450,000 to 700,000 clones; 95% to 96% occur once, and the top ten carry roughly 0.1%. The TCR originated in a woman in her twenties or thirties in good health. Sample: naive CD8+ T cells sorted from blood. This chain joins TRBV4-1 and TRBJ1-1; maybe TRBD1 (6 bases). Here the CDR3 DNA reads TGCGCCAGCAGCTTTCGACAGGATTCTCAACCGAACACTGAAGCTTTCTTT. Its protein product is CASSFRQDSQPNTEAFF.